This T cell receptor beta chain appears in the sequencing data of a study of shared T cell receptors in the human thymus. Losses at the gene ends were 2 bases for V and 7 bases for J; bases not matched to a gene: 8. The CDR3 is 16 amino acids. Per germline, CDR1 ENHRY and CDR2 SYGVKD. Sequenced by immunoSEQ multiplex PCR; TCRdb stores in-frame clones only, minus some. Of 500,000 to 550,000 clones in the sample, around 82% were seen once. The sample was also reused in another study, on human thymus T cells.

The TCR was taken from a boy less than two years old with a congenital heart defect. The V call is TRBV10-3, the J call TRBJ2-4, with 10 bases lining up with TRBD2. The sample comprised thymocytes. DNA for the CDR3: TGTGCCATCAGTGAGAGGGGGAGCGGGAGGGGGAACATTCAGTACTTC. This gives the protein CAISERGSGRGNIQYF.